These 15 T cell receptor beta chains originate from one sample sequenced in a study of shared clonotypes between healthy human individuals. Generated by immunoSEQ multiplex PCR, the TCRdb table keeps only in-frame clones and is missing some. The sample lists over a million clones; about 80% were seen once. Specimen: memory CD4+ T cells from PBMCs. Described subset: CD45RA-negative fraction. The receptor source for this set is a man younger than 35 in good health. Some clones in this sample may be carry-over from other donors' samples.

This chain connects TRBV29-1 to TRBJ1-1; no definite D call. V lost 8 bases and J lost 3, with 10 bases in between. The CDR3 has 11 residues. Looked up from germline, CDR1 is SQVTM and CDR2 is ANQGSEA. CDR3 bases: TGCAGCTTAACCCGGGACACTGAAGCTTTCTTT. It is translated as CSLTRDTEAFF.

As concerns this clone: A read error may explain this, as a much larger clone is one base away. V is TRBV5-1 and J is TRBJ1-1; the D is unclear. Germline lookup yields CDR1 SGHRS and CDR2 YFSETQ. There are 14 residues in the CDR3. V was clipped by 7 bases and J by 1 base, with 14 bases between them. The CDR3 region is CASSRVEGNTEAFF. The CDR3 nucleotides are TGCGCCAGCTCCCGGGTGGAGGGGAACACTGAAGCTTTCTTT.

With regard to this clone: A far larger clone lies a single base away; this is likely a read error. This chain uses TRBV30 with TRBJ1-5; perhaps TRBD1 as D (5 bases). Per germline, CDR1 GTSNPN and CDR2 SVGIG (reference sequence). CDR3 length: 13 amino acids. Trimming left V 3 bases short and J 5 bases short, with 11 bases between. Written as DNA, the CDR3 is TGTGCCTGGAGCCTCGGGACCCATCAGCCCCAGCATTTT. It translates to CAWSLGTHQPQHF.

This clone was found many times. The chain links TRBV11-2 to TRBJ1-3, with TRBD1 matching over 8 bases. Germline-derived CDR1 and CDR2 are SGHAT and FQNNGV. V dropped 3 bases and J dropped 2; count of bases not matched to a gene: 0. The CDR3 loop spans 14 amino acids. The CDR3 nucleotides read TGTGCCAGCAGCTTGACAGGGGCTGGAAACACCATATATTTT. It codes for CASSLTGAGNTIYF. Supplemented by reference TRBV11-2 and TRBJ1-3, the full variable domain reads EAGVAQSPRYKIIEKRQSVAFWCNPISGHATLYWYQQILGQGPKLLIQFQNNGVVDDSQLPKDRFSAERLKGVDSTLKIQPAKLEDSAVYLCASSLTGAGNTIYFGEGSWLTVV.

V gene TRBV11-2 combines with J gene TRBJ2-7; perhaps TRBD2 as D (5 bases). Trimming took off 5 bases at V and 4 bases at J, with 18 bases between the two ends. Germline CDR1 is SGHAT and CDR2 is FQNNGV. This CDR3 comprises 15 residues. CDR3 sequence (DNA): TGTGCCAGCAGCAGAGGACCTTCCTTAGCGTACGAGCAGTACTTC. Encoded protein: CASSRGPSLAYEQYF.

The chain couples TRBV5-4 to TRBJ2-5; 7 positions agree with TRBD1. Germline CDR1 SGHNT, CDR2 YYREEE (reference sequence). This CDR3 has 14 residues. The trim removed 2 bases at V and 1 base at J, leaving 2 bases unmatched. The CDR3 bases are TGTGCCAGCAGCTTTACAGGGGCCCAAGAGACCCAGTACTTC. Protein sequence: CASSFTGAQETQYF.

This clone is a singleton in its sample. The rearrangement uses TRBV5-1 and TRBJ2-2; maybe TRBD1 (5 bases). This CDR3 spans 15 amino acids. V lost 4 bases to trimming and J lost 0 bases, with 10 bases between them. Germline values: CDR1 SGHRS, CDR2 YFSETQ. The CDR3 nucleotides read TGCGCCAGCAGCGAAGACAGACCGAACACCGGGGAGCTGTTTTTT. Translating it yields CASSEDRPNTGELFF.

The chain employs TRBV6-1 and TRBJ1-2; tentatively, D is TRBD1 (5 bases). Trimming stripped 3 bases from V and 2 bases from J, with 7 bases between. CDR1 and CDR2 from the germline V gene are MNHNS and SASEGT. CDR3 length: 13 residues. Written as DNA, the CDR3 is TGTGCCAGCAGTGATGCAGGGAACTATGGCTACACCTTC. Encoded protein: CASSDAGNYGYTF.

The table lists this clone with many counts. This rearrangement joins TRBV7-2 to TRBJ1-2; D possibly corresponds to TRBD1 (6 bases). The CDR3 is 13 residues long. The V gene lost 2 bases and the J gene lost 7 bases, with 11 bases spanning the gap. CDR1 is SGHTA and CDR2 is FQGNSA in the germline V gene. Here the CDR3 reads CASSLRGTTGYTF. Here the CDR3 DNA reads TGTGCCAGCAGCTTACGGGGGACAACTGGCTACACCTTC.

Note on this clone: This likely stems from a read error, as it lies one base from a far larger clone. The V call is TRBV9, the J call TRBJ1-4; 7 nucleotides match TRBD1. The length of the CDR3 is 14 residues. V shed 4 bases and J 8 bases; nucleotides not matched to a gene: 8. Germline lookup yields CDR1 SGDLS and CDR2 YYNGEE. The CDR3 DNA sequence: TGTGCCAGCAGCCGGACAGGAAATGAAGAAAAACTGTTTTTT. Protein: CASSRTGNEEKLFF.

This clone appeared once. This chain uses TRBV14 with TRBJ2-7, with D possibly being TRBD1 (6 bases). Trimming stripped 3 bases from V and 2 bases from J, with 11 bases between. This CDR3 comprises 14 residues. Per germline, CDR1 SGHDN and CDR2 FVKESK. CDR3 sequence reads: CASSQGGQPYEQYF. Written as DNA, the CDR3 is TGTGCCAGCAGCCAGGGCGGACAGCCCTACGAGCAGTACTTC.

The CDR3 nucleotides are TGTGCCAGCAGCTTAGGGTCAGGGGCCCGCGACTCTGGAAACACCATATATTTT. Its translation: CASSLGSGARDSGNTIYF. The chain employs TRBV13 and TRBJ1-3, with a tentative D call TRBD1 (6 bases). Looked up from germline, CDR1 is PRHDT and CDR2 is FYEKMQ (reference sequence). There are 18 residues in the CDR3. V was clipped by 0 bases and J by 0 bases, with 15 bases between them.

This chain uses TRBV10-2 with TRBJ2-3; D is unresolved. The V gene lost 1 base and the J gene lost 0 bases, with 8 bases spanning the gap. CDR1 WSHSY and CDR2 SAAADI come from the germline V gene. The CDR3 has 15 amino acids. The CDR3 protein is CASSEWSTSTDTQYF. The CDR3 DNA follows: TGCGCCAGCAGTGAGTGGTCCACTAGCACAGATACGCAGTATTTT.

This clone has a count of ten or more. The V gene is TRBV19, the J gene TRBJ1-2; D unclear. The CDR3 extends over 14 amino acids. The germline CDR1 and CDR2 sequences are LNHDA and SQIVND (reference sequence). The germline V and J ends were trimmed by 4 bases and 2 bases, with 11 bases remaining between them. The CDR3 spells CASSTRTANYGYTF. The CDR3 DNA reads TGTGCCAGTAGTACACGGACGGCGAACTATGGCTACACCTTC.

The chain links TRBV11-2 to TRBJ2-1; 12 nucleotides match TRBD1. Looked up from germline, CDR1 is SGHAT and CDR2 is FQNNGV. The CDR3 totals 15 residues. J was trimmed by 6 bases and V by 5 bases; bases with no gene match: 5. This CDR3 reads CASSQGQGASNEQFF. DNA of the CDR3: TGTGCCAGCAGCCAGGGACAGGGGGCTTCCAATGAGCAGTTCTTC.